The rows below give T cell receptor beta chains drawn from one sample of a study of blood T cells in healthy people across ages. TCRdb called the 5' RACE reads again in MiXCR, with one record for every CDR3 protein. The sample lists 1,300,000 or so distinct CDR3 sequences, 59% seen once, with more than 6% in the top ten. Sequenced material: blood. Source of these receptors: a young man in good health. Each CDR3 is given with its conserved first and last residue. Each record gives: clone size, D gene, J gene, V gene, CDR3 protein, CDR3 DNA. D genes are given only for firm matches. Expanded clones are given a class, and other clones once, few, many or no size at all.

. . TRBJ1-1 TRBV9 CASSTGSEAFF TGTGCCAGCAGCACCGGGTCTGAAGCTTTCTTT
. TRBD2 TRBJ2-5 TRBV5-4 CASSPMTGTKQETQYF TGTGCCAGCAGCCCTATGACCGGGACTAAACAAGAGACCCAGTACTTC
few . TRBJ1-6 TRBV27 CASSKGGNSPLHF TGTGCCAGCAGTAAAGGGGGTAATTCACCCCTCCACTTT
. . TRBJ2-1 TRBV12-3/TRBV12-4 CASGGGPAAYNEQFF TGTGCCAGCGGGGGGGGGCCAGCGGCCTACAATGAGCAGTTCTTC
. TRBD2 TRBJ2-3 TRBV28 CASRGPKTSGVITDTQYF TGTGCCAGCAGGGGACCTAAGACTAGCGGGGTGATCACAGATACGCAGTATTTT
. . TRBJ1-1 TRBV12-3/TRBV12-4 CASRPSLEGNTEAFF TGTGCCAGCCGACCTTCTCTGGAGGGAAACACTGAAGCTTTCTTT
. . TRBJ2-5 TRBV14 CASSHLGEVEETQYF TGTGCCAGCAGCCACCTGGGGGAAGTAGAGGAGACCCAGTACTTC
. TRBD2 TRBJ2-3 TRBV20-1 CSADAGVGPDTQYF TGCAGTGCCGACGCGGGAGTAGGGCCAGATACGCAGTATTTT
. TRBD2 TRBJ2-1 TRBV27 CASSLDTSGRYNEQFF TGTGCCAGCAGTTTGGATACTAGCGGACGTTACAATGAGCAGTTCTTC
few TRBD2 TRBJ2-3 TRBV27 CASSRTLIAGEATDTQYF TGTGCCAGCAGTCGCACGCTAATAGCGGGAGAGGCGACAGATACGCAGTATTTT
. . TRBJ2-7 TRBV10-3 CAISESGEYEQYF TGTGCCATCAGTGAGTCGGGAGAGTACGAGCAGTACTTC
. TRBD1 TRBJ2-2 TRBV6-1 CASSEPQGADTGELFF TGTGCCAGCAGTGAACCCCAGGGGGCGGACACCGGGGAGCTGTTTTTT
. . TRBJ2-7 TRBV6-1 CASREAPEGYEQYF TGTGCCAGCAGGGAGGCACCAGAGGGCTACGAGCAGTACTTC
. . TRBJ1-6 TRBV4-2 CASSQDTGGGLNNSPLHF TGTGCCAGCAGCCAAGATACCGGCGGGGGTTTGAATAATTCACCCCTCCACTTT
. . TRBJ1-1 TRBV5-6 CASSLGSRSVLENTEAFF TGTGCCAGCAGCTTGGGGTCCAGGAGCGTTTTGGAGAACACTGAAGCTTTCTTT
. TRBD1 TRBJ2-5 TRBV7-9 CASSLRDSHQFLQETQYF TGTGCCAGCAGCTTACGGGACAGCCATCAGTTCCTTCAAGAGACCCAGTACTTC
few . TRBJ2-7 TRBV28 CASSFSRGEYF TGTGCCAGCAGTTTCTCCAGGGGGGAGTACTTC
few . TRBJ1-2 TRBV28 CASSPRREWFDGYTF TGTGCCAGCAGTCCCCGCAGGGAATGGTTTGATGGCTACACCTTC
. . TRBJ2-1 TRBV3-1 CASSQKGVRFF TGTGCCAGCAGCCAAAAGGGTGTGCGGTTCTTC
. TRBD1 TRBJ1-6 TRBV12-3/TRBV12-4 CASSLGQGTSPLHF TGTGCCAGCAGCCTAGGACAGGGGACTTCACCCCTCCACTTT
. . TRBJ2-5 TRBV20-1 CSARGGNRGTQYF TGCAGTGCCAGAGGGGGAAATAGAGGGACCCAGTACTTC
few . TRBJ2-5 TRBV24-1 CATSGFRQETQYF TGTGCCACCTCGGGATTCCGGCAAGAGACCCAGTACTTC
many TRBD1 TRBJ1-5 TRBV4-1 CASSQDDRGRNQPQHF TGCGCCAGCAGCCAAGACGACAGGGGTCGCAATCAGCCCCAGCATTTT
. . TRBJ2-1 TRBV29-1 CSVDSGPGDEQFF TGCAGCGTTGACTCCGGGCCTGGAGATGAGCAGTTCTTC
. TRBD2 TRBJ2-7 TRBV20-1 CSARDPWSSGSEEQYF TGCAGTGCTAGAGATCCGTGGAGTAGCGGGAGTGAAGAGCAGTACTTC
few . TRBJ2-1 TRBV9 CASSSTPRSYNEQFF TGTGCCAGCAGCTCGACCCCTCGGAGCTACAATGAGCAGTTCTTC
. TRBD1 TRBJ1-2 TRBV6-6 CASSYSIGQAGNGYTF TGTGCCAGCAGTTACTCGATTGGACAGGCGGGAAATGGCTACACCTTC
. . TRBJ1-2 TRBV4-2 CASSQDRVRAPYSTF TGTGCCAGCAGCCAAGATCGGGTCAGAGCTCCTTATTCCACCTTC
few . TRBJ1-1 TRBV9 CASSRYRDEAFF TGTGCCAGCAGCCGATACAGGGACGAAGCTTTCTTT
. . TRBJ2-7 TRBV27 CASSPRPGLYEQYF TGTGCCAGCAGTCCGAGACCCGGGTTATACGAGCAGTACTTC
. TRBD1 TRBJ2-4 TRBV29-1 CSVQGQGNIQYF TGCAGCGTTCAAGGACAGGGAAACATTCAGTACTTC
. . TRBJ1-5 TRBV21-1 CASINHPGGPYQPQHF TGTGCCAGCATCAACCATCCGGGGGGACCTTATCAGCCCCAGCATTTT
. . TRBJ2-7 TRBV4-2 CASSHPRSHEQYF TGTGCCAGCAGCCATCCGCGGTCCCACGAGCAGTACTTC
few . TRBJ1-5 TRBV12-3/TRBV12-4 CASSLGPGNSNQPQHF TGTGCCAGCAGTTTAGGGCCAGGAAATAGCAATCAGCCCCAGCATTTT
. . TRBJ2-5 TRBV2 CASSDPGLRYQETQYF TGTGCCAGCAGTGATCCAGGACTCAGGTACCAAGAGACCCAGTACTTC
. . TRBJ2-7 TRBV4-3 CASSQDSGDNNEQYF TGCGCCAGCAGCCAAGATTCCGGGGACAACAACGAGCAGTACTTC
. TRBD1 TRBJ2-7 TRBV4-1 CASSQAGPGTGGSYEQYF TGCGCCAGCAGCCAAGCAGGACCCGGGACAGGGGGGTCCTACGAGCAGTACTTC
few TRBD2 TRBJ2-7 TRBV7-2 CASSLPGREGPLYEQYF TGTGCCAGCAGCTTACCCGGTCGGGAGGGCCCCCTCTACGAGCAGTACTTC
. . TRBJ2-7 TRBV6-6 CASSYFGGGHAYEQYF TGTGCCAGCAGTTACTTCGGGGGTGGCCATGCCTACGAGCAGTACTTC
few . TRBJ1-5 TRBV4-3 CASSQERGGGQPQHF TGCGCCAGCAGCCAAGAGCGGGGTGGCGGTCAGCCCCAGCATTTT
. . TRBJ2-3 TRBV6-2/TRBV6-3 CATRSPAGRIITQYF TGTGCCACCAGATCCCCCGCGGGCCGGATAATTACGCAGTATTTT
. . TRBJ2-3 TRBV7-9 CASSSTGNYKTDTQYF TGTGCCAGCAGCTCCACCGGGAACTACAAGACAGATACGCAGTATTTT
few . TRBJ1-2 TRBV6-5 CASSPGVAYGYTF TGTGCCAGCAGTCCAGGGGTGGCCTATGGCTACACCTTC
few TRBD1 TRBJ2-7 TRBV12-3/TRBV12-4 CASSSDRVNLYEQYF TGTGCCAGCAGCTCGGACAGGGTAAACCTGTACGAGCAGTACTTC
few . TRBJ2-3 TRBV10-3 CAIGGGTDTQYF TGTGCCATCGGTGGAGGCACAGATACGCAGTATTTT
. . TRBJ1-4 TRBV7-2 CASTPRNREKLFF TGTGCCAGCACCCCCCGAAACCGTGAAAAACTGTTTTTT
. . TRBJ2-3 TRBV5-1 CASSSSPVSTDTQYF TGCGCCAGCAGCTCGTCCCCGGTCAGCACAGATACGCAGTATTTT
. . TRBJ2-7 TRBV20-1 CSARDTFGLTYEQYF TGCAGTGCTAGAGATACTTTCGGGCTGACCTACGAGCAGTACTTC
few TRBD1 TRBJ1-6 TRBV6-5 CASNRGSDLNSPLHF TGTGCCAGTAACAGGGGGTCCGATCTAAATTCACCCCTCCACTTT
once . TRBJ1-1 TRBV5-1 CASSWTTENTEAFF TGCGCCAGCAGCTGGACGACAGAGAACACTGAAGCTTTCTTT
. . TRBJ1-2 TRBV27 CATRTVNYGYTF TGTGCCACTAGGACAGTAAACTATGGCTACACCTTC
. . TRBJ2-7 TRBV29-1 CSVQSTYEQYF TGCAGCGTACAGAGCACCTACGAGCAGTACTTC
once TRBD1 TRBJ2-7 TRBV7-9 CASSPRTGGIHEQYF TGTGCCAGCAGCCCCCGGACAGGGGGCATCCACGAGCAGTACTTC
. . TRBJ2-7 TRBV7-9 CASSLVRGGYNEQYF TGTGCCAGCAGCTTAGTCCGCGGGGGCTATAACGAGCAGTACTTC